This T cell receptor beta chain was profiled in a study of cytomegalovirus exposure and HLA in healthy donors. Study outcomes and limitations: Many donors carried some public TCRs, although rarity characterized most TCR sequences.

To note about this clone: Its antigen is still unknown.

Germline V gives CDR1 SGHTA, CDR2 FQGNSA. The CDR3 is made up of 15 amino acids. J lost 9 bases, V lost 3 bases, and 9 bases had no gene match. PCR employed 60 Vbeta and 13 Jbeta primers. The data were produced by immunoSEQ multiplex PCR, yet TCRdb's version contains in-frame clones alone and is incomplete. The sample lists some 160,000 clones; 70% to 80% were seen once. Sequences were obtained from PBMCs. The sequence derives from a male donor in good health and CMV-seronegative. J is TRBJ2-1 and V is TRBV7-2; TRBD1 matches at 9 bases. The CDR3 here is CASSFGQGSGGEQFF. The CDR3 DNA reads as TGTGCCAGCAGCTTCGGACAGGGGTCAGGGGGTGAGCAGTTCTTC.